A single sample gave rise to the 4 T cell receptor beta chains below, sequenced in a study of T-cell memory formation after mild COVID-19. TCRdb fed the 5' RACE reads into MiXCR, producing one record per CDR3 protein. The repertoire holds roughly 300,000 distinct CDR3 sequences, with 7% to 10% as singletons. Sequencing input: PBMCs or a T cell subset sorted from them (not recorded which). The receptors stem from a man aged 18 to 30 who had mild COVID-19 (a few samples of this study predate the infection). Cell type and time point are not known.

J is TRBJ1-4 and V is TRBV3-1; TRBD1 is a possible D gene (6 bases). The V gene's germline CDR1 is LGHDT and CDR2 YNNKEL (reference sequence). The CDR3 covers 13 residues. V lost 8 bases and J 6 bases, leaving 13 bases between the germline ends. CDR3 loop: CASQRGPHEKLFF. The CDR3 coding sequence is TGTGCCAGCCAGCGGGGGCCACATGAAAAACTGTTTTTT. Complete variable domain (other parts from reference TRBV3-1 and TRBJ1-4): DTAVSQTPKYLVTQMGNDKSIKCEQNLGHDTMYWYKQDSKKFLKIMFSYNNKELIINETVPNRFSPKSPDKAHLNLHINSLELGDSAVYFCASQRGPHEKLFFGSGTQLSVL.

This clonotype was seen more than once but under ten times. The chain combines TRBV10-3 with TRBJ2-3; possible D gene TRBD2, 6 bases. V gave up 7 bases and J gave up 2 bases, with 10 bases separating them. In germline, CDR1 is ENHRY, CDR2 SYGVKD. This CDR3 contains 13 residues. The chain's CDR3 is CAITRGVTDTQYF. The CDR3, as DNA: TGTGCCATCACGCGGGGAGTCACAGATACGCAGTATTTT.

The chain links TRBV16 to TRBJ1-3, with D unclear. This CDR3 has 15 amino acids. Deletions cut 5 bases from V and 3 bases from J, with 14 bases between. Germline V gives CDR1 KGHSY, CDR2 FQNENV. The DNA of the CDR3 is TGTGCCAGCAGCGAAAAACGGGGAGGTGGAAACACCATATATTTT. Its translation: CASSEKRGGGNTIYF.

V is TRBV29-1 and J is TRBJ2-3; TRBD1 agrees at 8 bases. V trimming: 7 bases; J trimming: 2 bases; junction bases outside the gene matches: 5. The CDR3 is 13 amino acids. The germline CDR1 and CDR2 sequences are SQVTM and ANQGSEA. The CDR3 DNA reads TGCAGCGCCTCGACAGGGGACACAGATACGCAGTATTTT. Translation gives CSASTGDTDTQYF.